A selection of T cell receptor beta chains follows, all from one sample in a study of PD-1 blockade in classical Hodgkin lymphoma. Sequencing used immunoSEQ multiplex PCR; TCRdb keeps in-frame clones, though not all of them. The table has some 35,000 clones, 90% seen once. The source material was CD4+ T cells from blood, sampled at baseline. These receptor sequences come from a human donor with classical Hodgkin lymphoma. CDR3s include the opening cysteine and the closing phenylalanine or tryptophan. D genes are given only for firm matches. Expanded clones are given a class, and other clones once, few, many or no size at all.

J: TRBJ2-4
V: TRBV5-6
D: .
size: .
CDR3: CASSLTLTGEGRNIQYF
DNA: TGTGCCAGCAGCTTAACGTTAACAGGGGAGGGGAGAAACATTCAGTACTTC

J: TRBJ2-7
V: TRBV27
D: TRBD1
size: .
CDR3: CASSYRGYEQYF
DNA: TGTGCCAGCAGTTACAGGGGCTACGAGCAGTACTTC

J: TRBJ2-5
V: TRBV30
D: .
size: .
CDR3: CAWSPEWRVEETQYF
DNA: TGTGCCTGGAGTCCCGAGTGGAGGGTCGAAGAGACCCAGTACTTC

J: TRBJ2-3
V: TRBV6-6
D: .
size: .
CDR3: CASRLGGGTDTQYF
DNA: TGTGCCAGCAGACTCGGGGGAGGCACAGATACGCAGTATTTT

J: TRBJ2-1
V: TRBV11-3
D: TRBD2
size: once
CDR3: CASSSRGSGMSSYNEQFF
DNA: TGTGCCAGCAGCTCCAGAGGTAGCGGGATGAGCTCCTACAATGAGCAGTTCTTC

J: TRBJ2-7
V: TRBV9
D: TRBD1
size: .
CDR3: CASSVEDRVAYEQYF
DNA: TGTGCCAGCAGCGTAGAGGACAGGGTGGCCTACGAGCAGTACTTC

J: TRBJ1-3
V: TRBV5-1
D: TRBD1
size: .
CDR3: CASSLGQQGAVGNTIYF
DNA: TGCGCCAGCAGCTTGGGACAACAGGGGGCGGTTGGAAACACCATATATTTT

J: TRBJ1-4
V: TRBV6-6
D: .
size: .
CDR3: CASRDRGGTNEKLFF
DNA: TGTGCCAGCAGGGACCGGGGGGGGACTAATGAAAAACTGTTTTTT

J: TRBJ2-7
V: TRBV5-1
D: .
size: .
CDR3: CASSLDGGLASRYEQYF
DNA: TGCGCCAGCAGCTTGGATGGTGGATTGGCCTCACGCTACGAGCAGTACTTC

J: TRBJ2-1
V: TRBV10-3
D: TRBD1
size: .
CDR3: CAIGTGRDNEQFF
DNA: TGTGCCATTGGGACAGGCCGCGACAATGAGCAGTTCTTC

J: TRBJ2-3
V: TRBV28
D: .
size: .
CDR3: CASNIPLTDTQYF
DNA: TGTGCCAGCAATATACCCCTCACAGATACGCAGTATTTT

J: TRBJ2-1
V: TRBV7-9
D: .
size: .
CDR3: CASSSRGEQFF
DNA: TGTGCCAGCAGTTCTAGGGGTGAGCAGTTCTTC

J: TRBJ2-2
V: TRBV27
D: TRBD1
size: .
CDR3: CASRPDRMSTGELFF
DNA: TGTGCCAGCAGACCGGACAGGATGAGCACCGGGGAGCTGTTTTTT

J: TRBJ1-5
V: TRBV27
D: .
size: once
CDR3: CASSWGDVSNQPQHF
DNA: TGTGCCAGCAGTTGGGGGGACGTTAGCAATCAGCCCCAGCATTTT

J: TRBJ2-1
V: TRBV13
D: TRBD1
size: .
CDR3: CASSLGGRGPNEQFF
DNA: TGTGCCAGCAGCTTGGGGGGCAGGGGGCCGAATGAGCAGTTCTTC

J: TRBJ2-1
V: TRBV20-1
D: .
size: .
CDR3: CGGSSYNEQFF
DNA: TGCGGAGGGAGCTCCTACAATGAGCAGTTCTTC

J: TRBJ1-5
V: TRBV2
D: .
size: .
CDR3: CASTGGLNRDTYQPQHF
DNA: TGTGCCAGCACGGGGGGGTTAAACCGGGACACCTATCAGCCCCAGCATTTT

J: TRBJ2-1
V: TRBV5-1
D: TRBD2
size: .
CDR3: CASSLFASGNNEQFF
DNA: TGCGCCAGCAGCTTGTTCGCTAGCGGCAACAATGAGCAGTTCTTC

J: TRBJ2-2
V: TRBV30
D: .
size: .
CDR3: CAWSVVGSANTGELFF
DNA: TGTGCCTGGAGTGTAGTGGGCAGCGCGAACACCGGGGAGCTGTTTTTT

J: TRBJ2-7
V: TRBV4-1
D: .
size: .
CDR3: CASSQQETNFYEQYF
DNA: TGCGCCAGCAGCCAACAGGAGACAAATTTTTACGAGCAGTACTTC

J: TRBJ1-3
V: TRBV5-1
D: .
size: .
CDR3: CASSLNTVGSGNTIYF
DNA: TGCGCCAGCAGCTTGAACACGGTAGGCTCTGGAAACACCATATATTTT

J: TRBJ1-2
V: TRBV9
D: .
size: .
CDR3: CASSVAPATYGYTF
DNA: TGTGCCAGCAGCGTAGCCCCAGCTACCTATGGCTACACCTTC

J: TRBJ2-7
V: TRBV5-1
D: TRBD1
size: .
CDR3: CASSSGTGKGYEQYF
DNA: TGCGCCAGCAGCTCTGGGACAGGGAAGGGCTACGAGCAGTACTTC

J: TRBJ2-7
V: TRBV6-1
D: .
size: .
CDR3: CASREGLGSRVNEQYF
DNA: TGTGCCAGCAGGGAAGGGCTAGGTTCCCGTGTAAACGAGCAGTACTTC

J: TRBJ1-3
V: TRBV11-2
D: .
size: .
CDR3: CASSLVGRPVAGNTIYF
DNA: TGTGCCAGCAGCTTAGTCGGCAGGCCAGTGGCTGGAAACACCATATATTTT

J: TRBJ2-1
V: TRBV27
D: TRBD2
size: .
CDR3: CASSFMTSGSNEQFF
DNA: TGTGCCAGCAGTTTCATGACTAGCGGGAGCAATGAGCAGTTCTTC

J: TRBJ2-7
V: TRBV6-1
D: TRBD1
size: .
CDR3: CASSVKPRDRENEQYF
DNA: TGTGCCAGCAGTGTAAAACCCCGGGACAGGGAAAACGAGCAGTACTTC

J: TRBJ1-5
V: TRBV5-6
D: .
size: .
CDR3: CASSLVHSNQPQHF
DNA: TGTGCCAGCAGCTTGGTTCATAGCAATCAGCCCCAGCATTTT

J: TRBJ2-2
V: TRBV30
D: TRBD1
size: .
CDR3: CAWSVDRGRTLGGELFF
DNA: TGTGCCTGGAGTGTTGACAGGGGGCGAACTCTTGGCGGGGAGCTGTTTTTT

J: TRBJ1-4
V: TRBV5-1
D: .
size: .
CDR3: CASSSWGGRYEKLFF
DNA: TGCGCCAGCAGCTCCTGGGGGGGGCGCTATGAAAAACTGTTTTTT

J: TRBJ1-4
V: TRBV6-5
D: .
size: .
CDR3: CASSYSGATNEKLFF
DNA: TGTGCCAGCAGTTACTCAGGGGCAACTAATGAAAAACTGTTTTTT

J: TRBJ2-5
V: TRBV29-1
D: TRBD2
size: .
CDR3: CSVQKRTRGETQYF
DNA: TGCAGCGTTCAAAAAAGGACTAGGGGCGAGACCCAGTACTTC

J: TRBJ2-2
V: TRBV5-5
D: TRBD2
size: .
CDR3: CASSLGAGPNTGELFF
DNA: TGTGCCAGCAGCTTGGGAGCGGGACCGAACACCGGGGAGCTGTTTTTT

J: TRBJ2-5
V: TRBV7-7
D: TRBD1
size: .
CDR3: CASSIGTGQETQYF
DNA: TGTGCTAGCAGCATCGGGACAGGCCAAGAGACCCAGTACTTC

J: TRBJ2-5
V: TRBV14
D: .
size: .
CDR3: CASSQALLRNHQETQYF
DNA: TGTGCCAGCAGCCAAGCCCTACTGAGGAATCACCAAGAGACCCAGTACTTC

J: TRBJ2-2
V: TRBV9
D: .
size: few
CDR3: CASSVDPGTNTGELFF
DNA: TGTGCCAGCAGCGTAGATCCGGGAACGAACACCGGGGAGCTGTTTTTT

J: TRBJ1-2
V: TRBV29-1
D: .
size: once
CDR3: CSVQDTGHGYTF
DNA: TGCAGCGTCCAAGACACGGGGCATGGCTACACCTTC

J: TRBJ2-1
V: TRBV29-1
D: .
size: .
CDR3: CSVGPSSDEQFF
DNA: TGCAGCGTTGGTCCAAGTAGCGATGAGCAGTTCTTC

J: TRBJ2-1
V: TRBV9
D: TRBD2
size: .
CDR3: CASSERDPMQNEQFF
DNA: TGTGCCAGCAGCGAGCGGGACCCTATGCAAAATGAGCAGTTCTTC

J: TRBJ1-5
V: TRBV19
D: TRBD1
size: .
CDR3: CASSRGTGNQPQHF
DNA: TGTGCCAGTAGTAGAGGGACAGGGAACCAGCCCCAGCATTTT

J: TRBJ2-2
V: TRBV7-2
D: .
size: .
CDR3: CASNPSGPNTGELFF
DNA: TGTGCCAGCAACCCGTCAGGGCCCAACACCGGGGAGCTGTTTTTT

J: TRBJ1-2
V: TRBV7-9
D: .
size: .
CDR3: CASSLSLKQPDDYGYTF
DNA: TGTGCCAGCAGCTTAAGCCTGAAACAGCCAGACGACTATGGCTACACCTTC

J: TRBJ2-7
V: TRBV28
D: .
size: .
CDR3: CASSFLGTDAPLREQYF
DNA: TGTGCCAGCAGTTTTCTCGGGACGGACGCTCCCCTAAGGGAGCAGTACTTC

J: TRBJ2-3
V: TRBV7-9
D: .
size: .
CDR3: CASSLKAGTTDTQYF
DNA: TGTGCCAGCAGCTTAAAGGCGGGAACCACAGATACGCAGTATTTT

J: TRBJ2-5
V: TRBV7-7
D: TRBD1
size: once
CDR3: CASSSDRGQETQYF
DNA: TGTGCTAGCAGTTCCGACAGGGGCCAAGAGACCCAGTACTTC

J: TRBJ1-2
V: TRBV2
D: .
size: .
CDR3: CASSGPNYGYTF
DNA: TGTGCCAGCAGTGGCCCTAACTATGGCTACACCTTC

J: TRBJ2-7
V: TRBV11-2
D: TRBD2
size: .
CDR3: CASSLKAPTSALAYEQYF
DNA: TGTGCCAGCAGCTTAAAAGCCCCGACTAGCGCACTCGCCTACGAGCAGTACTTC

J: TRBJ2-5
V: TRBV19
D: TRBD2
size: .
CDR3: CASSIGGLAGGQETQYF
DNA: TGTGCCAGTAGTATAGGAGGGCTAGCGGGAGGTCAAGAGACCCAGTACTTC

J: TRBJ2-1
V: TRBV5-1
D: .
size: .
CDR3: CASSSLGPIYNEQFF
DNA: TGCGCCAGCAGCTCCTTAGGCCCAATCTACAATGAGCAGTTCTTC

J: TRBJ1-2
V: TRBV5-6
D: .
size: few
CDR3: CASSPPGLPGIGYGYTF
DNA: TGTGCCAGCAGCCCGCCGGGACTCCCAGGGATAGGCTATGGCTACACCTTC

J: TRBJ1-1
V: TRBV18
D: TRBD1
size: .
CDR3: CASSLGQGPNTEAFF
DNA: TGTGCCAGCTCTCTCGGACAGGGCCCGAACACTGAAGCTTTCTTT

J: TRBJ2-2
V: TRBV5-1
D: TRBD2
size: .
CDR3: CASSLVALAGVAGELFF
DNA: TGCGCCAGCAGCTTGGTCGCGCTAGCGGGAGTAGCCGGGGAGCTGTTTTTT

J: TRBJ2-1
V: TRBV5-6
D: .
size: .
CDR3: CASSLVGTRIAHEQFF
DNA: TGTGCCAGCAGCTTGGTAGGGACTCGAATTGCCCATGAGCAGTTCTTC

J: TRBJ2-5
V: TRBV30
D: .
size: .
CDR3: CAWGGGGYQETQYF
DNA: TGTGCCTGGGGAGGGGGAGGGTACCAAGAGACCCAGTACTTC

J: TRBJ1-4
V: TRBV29-1
D: .
size: .
CDR3: CSVEDLVSAGEKLFF
DNA: TGCAGCGTTGAAGATCTGGTCTCGGCGGGAGAAAAACTGTTTTTT

J: TRBJ2-3
V: TRBV9
D: TRBD1
size: .
CDR3: CASSDRDRGLRADTQYF
DNA: TGTGCCAGCAGCGACCGGGACAGGGGTTTGCGGGCAGATACGCAGTATTTT

J: TRBJ1-1
V: TRBV10-1
D: .
size: .
CDR3: CASSESARRDEAFF
DNA: TGCGCCAGCAGTGAGTCCGCCCGAAGGGATGAAGCTTTCTTT

J: TRBJ2-2
V: TRBV6-5
D: .
size: few
CDR3: CASSRTPSGGELFF
DNA: TGTGCCAGCAGCCGAACTCCTTCCGGAGGGGAGCTGTTTTTT

J: TRBJ2-5
V: TRBV27
D: .
size: .
CDR3: CATINWRRNGTQYF
DNA: TGTGCCACAATCAACTGGCGAAGGAACGGGACCCAGTACTTC